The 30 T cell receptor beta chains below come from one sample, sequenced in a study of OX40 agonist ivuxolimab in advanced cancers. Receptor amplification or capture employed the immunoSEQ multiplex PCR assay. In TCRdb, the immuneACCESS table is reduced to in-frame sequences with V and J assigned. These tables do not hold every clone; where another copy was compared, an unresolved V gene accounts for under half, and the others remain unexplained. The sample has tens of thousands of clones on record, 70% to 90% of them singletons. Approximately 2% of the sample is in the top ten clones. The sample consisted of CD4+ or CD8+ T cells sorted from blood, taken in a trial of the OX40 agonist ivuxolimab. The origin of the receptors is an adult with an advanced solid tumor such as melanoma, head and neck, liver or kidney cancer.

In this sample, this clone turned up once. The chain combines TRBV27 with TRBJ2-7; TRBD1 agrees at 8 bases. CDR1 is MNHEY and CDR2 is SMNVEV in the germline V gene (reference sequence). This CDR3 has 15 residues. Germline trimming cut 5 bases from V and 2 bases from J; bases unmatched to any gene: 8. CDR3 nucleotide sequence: TGTGCCAGCAGTCTTGGACAGGGACCACCCTACGAGCAGTACTTC. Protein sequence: CASSLGQGPPYEQYF.

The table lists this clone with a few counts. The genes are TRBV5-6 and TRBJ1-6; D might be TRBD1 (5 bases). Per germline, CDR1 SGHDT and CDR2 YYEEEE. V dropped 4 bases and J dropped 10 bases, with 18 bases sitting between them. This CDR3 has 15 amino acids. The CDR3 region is CASSPLDTWASPLHF. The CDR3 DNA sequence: TGTGCCAGCAGCCCCCTGGACACTTGGGCCTCACCCCTCCACTTT. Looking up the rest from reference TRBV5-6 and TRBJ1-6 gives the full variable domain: DAGVTQSPTHLIKTRGQQVTLRCSPKSGHDTVSWYQQALGQGPQFIFQYYEEEERQRGNFPDRFSGHQFPNYSSELNVNALLLGDSALYLCASSPLDTWASPLHFGNGTRLTVT.

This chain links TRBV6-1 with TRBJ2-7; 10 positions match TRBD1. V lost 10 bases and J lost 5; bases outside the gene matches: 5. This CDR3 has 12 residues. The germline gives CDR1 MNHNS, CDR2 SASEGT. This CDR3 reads CANQGQGDEQYF. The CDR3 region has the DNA TGTGCCAACCAAGGACAGGGGGACGAGCAGTACTTC.

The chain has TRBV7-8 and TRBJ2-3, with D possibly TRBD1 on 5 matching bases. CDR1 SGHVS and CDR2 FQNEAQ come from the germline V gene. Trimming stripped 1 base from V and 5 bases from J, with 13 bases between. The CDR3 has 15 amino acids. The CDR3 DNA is TGTGCCAGCAGCTTAGGACAGCCAAAAGGAGATACGCAGTATTTT. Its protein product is CASSLGQPKGDTQYF.

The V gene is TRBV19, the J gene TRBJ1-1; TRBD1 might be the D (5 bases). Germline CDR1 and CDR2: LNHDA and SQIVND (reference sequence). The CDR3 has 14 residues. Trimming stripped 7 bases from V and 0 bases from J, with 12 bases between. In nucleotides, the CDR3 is TGTGCCAGTACCAGGGACGGGTTGAACACTGAAGCTTTCTTT. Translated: CASTRDGLNTEAFF.

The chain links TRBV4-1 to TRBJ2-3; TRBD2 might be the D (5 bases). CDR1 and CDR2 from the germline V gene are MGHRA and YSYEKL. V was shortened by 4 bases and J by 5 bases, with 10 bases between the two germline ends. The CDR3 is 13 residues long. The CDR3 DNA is TGCGCCAGCAGCCGCCGGGGTCGAGATACGCAGTATTTT. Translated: CASSRRGRDTQYF.

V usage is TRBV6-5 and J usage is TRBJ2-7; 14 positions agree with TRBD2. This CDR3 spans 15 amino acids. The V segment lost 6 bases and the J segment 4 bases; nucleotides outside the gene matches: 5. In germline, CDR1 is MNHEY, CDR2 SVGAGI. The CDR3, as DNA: TGTGCCAGCAGGCCAGGACTAGCGGGAGGATACGAGCAGTACTTC. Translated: CASRPGLAGGYEQYF.

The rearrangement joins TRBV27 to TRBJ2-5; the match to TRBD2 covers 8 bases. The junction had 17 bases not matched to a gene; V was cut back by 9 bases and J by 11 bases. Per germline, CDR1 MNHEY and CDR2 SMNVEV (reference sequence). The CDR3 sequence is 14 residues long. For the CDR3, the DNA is TGTGCCAGTAGAACAGCGGGGGTGGCTGGTGAGCAGTACTTC. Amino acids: CASRTAGVAGEQYF.

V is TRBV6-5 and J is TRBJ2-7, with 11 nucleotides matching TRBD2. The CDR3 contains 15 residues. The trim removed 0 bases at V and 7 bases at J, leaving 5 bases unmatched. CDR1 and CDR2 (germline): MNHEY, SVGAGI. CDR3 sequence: CASSYSRLAGREQYF. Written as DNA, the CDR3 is TGTGCCAGCAGTTACTCGCGACTAGCGGGACGGGAGCAGTACTTC.

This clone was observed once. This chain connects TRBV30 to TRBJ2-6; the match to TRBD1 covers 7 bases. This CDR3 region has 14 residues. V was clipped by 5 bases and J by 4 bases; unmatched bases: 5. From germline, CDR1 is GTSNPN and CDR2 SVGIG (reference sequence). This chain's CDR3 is CAWYRGRGANVLTF. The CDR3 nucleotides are TGTGCCTGGTACAGGGGCCGCGGGGCCAACGTCCTGACTTTC.

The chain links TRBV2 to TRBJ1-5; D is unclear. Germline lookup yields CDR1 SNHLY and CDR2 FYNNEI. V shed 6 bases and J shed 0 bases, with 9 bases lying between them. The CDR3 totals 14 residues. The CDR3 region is CASSREVSNQPQHF. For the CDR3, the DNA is TGTGCCAGCAGCCGGGAGGTTAGCAATCAGCCCCAGCATTTT.

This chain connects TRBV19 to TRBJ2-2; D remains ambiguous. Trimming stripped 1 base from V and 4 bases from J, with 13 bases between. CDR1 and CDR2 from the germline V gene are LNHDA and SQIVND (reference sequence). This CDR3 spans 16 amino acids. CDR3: CASSIGKGTGTGELFF. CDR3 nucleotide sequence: TGTGCCAGTAGTATAGGAAAGGGAACGGGCACCGGGGAGCTGTTTTTT.

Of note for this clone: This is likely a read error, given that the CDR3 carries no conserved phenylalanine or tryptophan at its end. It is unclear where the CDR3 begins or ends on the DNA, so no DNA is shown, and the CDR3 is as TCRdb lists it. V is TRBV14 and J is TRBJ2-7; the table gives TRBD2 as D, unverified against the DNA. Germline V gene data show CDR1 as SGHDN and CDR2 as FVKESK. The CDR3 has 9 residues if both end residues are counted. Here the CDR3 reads CASSPPGGS.

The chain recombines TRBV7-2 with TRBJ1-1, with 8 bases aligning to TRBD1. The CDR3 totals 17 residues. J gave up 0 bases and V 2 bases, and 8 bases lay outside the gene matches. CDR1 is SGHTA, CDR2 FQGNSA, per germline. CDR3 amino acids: CASSLHRGNFMNTEAFF. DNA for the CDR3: TGTGCCAGCAGCTTACACAGGGGGAACTTCATGAACACTGAAGCTTTCTTT.

The CDR3 loop reads CASSKRPIGGPDTQYF. CDR3 in DNA: TGTGCCAGTAGTAAGCGACCGATCGGGGGCCCAGATACGCAGTATTTT. The chain is built from TRBV19 and TRBJ2-3; possibly TRBD1 or TRBD2 for D (6 bases each). The CDR3 is 16 amino acids. Trimming shortened V by 4 bases and J by 4 bases, and 18 bases separated the two germline ends. Germline CDR1 and CDR2: LNHDA and SQIVND (reference sequence).

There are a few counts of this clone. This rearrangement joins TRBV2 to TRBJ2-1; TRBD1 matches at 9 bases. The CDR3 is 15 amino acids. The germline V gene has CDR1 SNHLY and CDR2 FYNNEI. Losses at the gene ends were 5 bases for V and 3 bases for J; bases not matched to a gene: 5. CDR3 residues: CASSYRGLIYNEQFF. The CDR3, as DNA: TGTGCCAGCAGTTACAGGGGGCTCATCTACAATGAGCAGTTCTTC.

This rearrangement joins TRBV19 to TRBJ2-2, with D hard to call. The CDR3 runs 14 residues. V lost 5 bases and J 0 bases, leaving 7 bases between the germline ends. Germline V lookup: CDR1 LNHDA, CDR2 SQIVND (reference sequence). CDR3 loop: CASSRLPNTGELFF. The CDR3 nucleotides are TGTGCCAGTAGTCGACTTCCGAACACCGGGGAGCTGTTTTTT. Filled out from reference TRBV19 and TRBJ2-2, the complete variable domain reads DGGITQSPKYLFRKEGQNVTLSCEQNLNHDAMYWYRQDPGQGLRLIYYSQIVNDFQKGDIAEGYSVSREKKESFPLTVTSAQKNPTAFYLCASSRLPNTGELFFGEGSRLTVL.

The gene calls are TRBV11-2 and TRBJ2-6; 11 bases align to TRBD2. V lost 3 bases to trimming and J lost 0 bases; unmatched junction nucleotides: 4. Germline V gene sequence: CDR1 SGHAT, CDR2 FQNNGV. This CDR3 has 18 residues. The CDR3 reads CASSFLLAGASGANVLTF. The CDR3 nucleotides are TGTGCCAGCAGCTTTTTACTAGCGGGAGCCTCTGGGGCCAACGTCCTGACTTTC. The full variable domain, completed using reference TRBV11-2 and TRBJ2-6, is EAGVAQSPRYKIIEKRQSVAFWCNPISGHATLYWYQQILGQGPKLLIQFQNNGVVDDSQLPKDRFSAERLKGVDSTLKIQPAKLEDSAVYLCASSFLLAGASGANVLTFGAGSRLTVL.

In nucleotides, the CDR3 is TGTGCCAGCTCACCCGGGCCTTATGGAAACACCATATATTTT. The encoded protein is CASSPGPYGNTIYF. J is TRBJ1-3 and V is TRBV18; D is ambiguous. The CDR3 runs to 14 residues. V shed 3 bases and J shed 3 bases, with 9 bases lying between them. Germline values: CDR1 KGHSH, CDR2 LQKENI. The full variable domain, completed using reference TRBV18 and TRBJ1-3, is NAGVMQNPRHLVRRRGQEARLRCSPMKGHSHVYWYRQLPEEGLKFMVYLQKENIIDESGMPKERFSAEFPKEGPSILRIQQVVRGDSAAYFCASSPGPYGNTIYFGEGSWLTVV.

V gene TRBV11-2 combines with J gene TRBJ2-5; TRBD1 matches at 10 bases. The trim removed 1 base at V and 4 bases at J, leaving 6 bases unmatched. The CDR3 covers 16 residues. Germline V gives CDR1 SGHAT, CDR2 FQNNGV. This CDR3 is CASSLGRQGAGETQYF. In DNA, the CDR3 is TGTGCCAGCAGCTTAGGGAGACAGGGGGCTGGAGAGACCCAGTACTTC.

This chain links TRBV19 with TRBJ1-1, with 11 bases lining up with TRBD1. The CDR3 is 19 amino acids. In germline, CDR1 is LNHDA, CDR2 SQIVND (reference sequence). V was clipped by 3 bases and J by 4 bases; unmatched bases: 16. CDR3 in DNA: TGTGCCAGTAGTATTAGGACCGGGACAGGGGGTCTCCGTTCCACTGAAGCTTTCTTT. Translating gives CASSIRTGTGGLRSTEAFF.

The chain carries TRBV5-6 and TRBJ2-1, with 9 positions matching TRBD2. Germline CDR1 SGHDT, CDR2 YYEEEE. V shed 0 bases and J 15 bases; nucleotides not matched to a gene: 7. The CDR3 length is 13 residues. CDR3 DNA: TGTGCCAGCAGCTTGGTGGGTAGCGGGGGTGCGTTCTTC. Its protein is CASSLVGSGGAFF.

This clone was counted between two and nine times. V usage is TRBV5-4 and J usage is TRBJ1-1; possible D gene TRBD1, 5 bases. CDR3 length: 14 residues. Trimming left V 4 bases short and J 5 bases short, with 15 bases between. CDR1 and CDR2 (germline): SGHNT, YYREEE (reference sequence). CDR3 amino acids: CASSRDVGSTEAFF. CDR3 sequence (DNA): TGTGCCAGCAGCCGGGACGTCGGTTCGACTGAAGCTTTCTTT.

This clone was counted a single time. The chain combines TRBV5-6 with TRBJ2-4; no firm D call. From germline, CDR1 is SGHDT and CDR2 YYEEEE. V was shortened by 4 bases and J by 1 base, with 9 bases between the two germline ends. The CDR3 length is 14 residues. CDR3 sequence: CASSPTAAKNIQYF. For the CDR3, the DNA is TGTGCCAGCAGCCCCACGGCGGCCAAAAACATTCAGTACTTC.

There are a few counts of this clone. The CDR3, as DNA: TGTGCCAGCAGCCGTTCCGGTGATACGCAGTATTTT. This codes for CASSRSGDTQYF. The V gene is TRBV11-3, the J gene TRBJ2-3; no firm D call. This CDR3 spans 12 amino acids. Germline CDR1 SGHNT, CDR2 YENEEA. Trimming took 5 bases from V and 6 from J, leaving 9 bases between them.

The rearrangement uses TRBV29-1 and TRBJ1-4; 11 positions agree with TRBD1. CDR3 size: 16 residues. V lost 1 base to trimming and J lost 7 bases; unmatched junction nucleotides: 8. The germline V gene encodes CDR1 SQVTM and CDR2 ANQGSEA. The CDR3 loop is CSVEGLSGQGGEKLFF. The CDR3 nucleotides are TGCAGCGTTGAAGGGCTTTCGGGACAGGGGGGTGAAAAACTGTTTTTT.

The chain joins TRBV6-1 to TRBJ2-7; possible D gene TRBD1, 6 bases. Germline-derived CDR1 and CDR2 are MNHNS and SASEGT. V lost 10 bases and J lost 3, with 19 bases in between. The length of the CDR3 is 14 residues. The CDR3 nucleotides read TGTGCCAACCACCCCCGGACAGCGAACTACGAGCAGTACTTC. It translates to CANHPRTANYEQYF.

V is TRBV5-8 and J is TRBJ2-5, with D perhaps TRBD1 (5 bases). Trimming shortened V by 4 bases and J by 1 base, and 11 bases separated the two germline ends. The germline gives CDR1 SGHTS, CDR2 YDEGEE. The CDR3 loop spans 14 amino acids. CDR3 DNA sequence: TGTGCCAGCAGCCCCGACAGCTCCCAAGAGACCCAGTACTTC. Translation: CASSPDSSQETQYF.

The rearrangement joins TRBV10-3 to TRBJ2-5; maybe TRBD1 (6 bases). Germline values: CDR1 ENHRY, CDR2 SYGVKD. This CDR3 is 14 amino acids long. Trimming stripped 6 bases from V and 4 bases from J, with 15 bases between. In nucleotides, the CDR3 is TGTGCCATCAGACGGCAGGGGATGGGAGAGACCCAGTACTTC. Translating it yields CAIRRQGMGETQYF.

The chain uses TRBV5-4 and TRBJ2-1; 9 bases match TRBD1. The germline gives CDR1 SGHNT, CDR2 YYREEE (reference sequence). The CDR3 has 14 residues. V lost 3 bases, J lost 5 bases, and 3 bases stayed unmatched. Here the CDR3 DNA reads TGTGCCAGCAGCTCCGGACAGGGGCACAATGAGCAGTTCTTC. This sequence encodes CASSSGQGHNEQFF.